Below, 20 T cell receptor beta chains from the same sample are listed, as sequenced in a study of blood T cells in healthy people across ages. The use of a sample-barcoded 5' primer and a J-beta primer mix characterized a second PCR of about 7 to 12 cycles. TCRdb itself ran the 5' RACE reads through MiXCR, one entry per CDR3 protein. The sample contains hundreds of thousands of distinct CDR3 sequences, approximately 52% of which appear only once. Sequencing was done on a sample of blood. All receptors come from a woman of 80 years or more in good health.

Remarks on this clonotype: With a much larger clone just one base away, this may be a read error. This rearrangement joins TRBV3-1 to TRBJ2-7; D is ambiguous. Germline values: CDR1 LGHDT, CDR2 YNNKEL (reference sequence). V lost 4 bases to trimming and J lost 0 bases, with 10 bases between them. The CDR3 totals 14 residues. The CDR3 DNA reads TGTGCCAGCAGCCGAGGAGTGAGCTCCTACGAGCAGTACTTC. It is translated as CASSRGVSSYEQYF.

The sample holds many counts of this clonotype. The chain employs TRBV29-1 and TRBJ2-3, with 8 bases that match TRBD2. After removal of 4 bases from V and 4 bases from J, the junction contained 13 bases not matched to a gene. The germline V gene has CDR1 SQVTM and CDR2 ANQGSEA. There are 16 residues in the CDR3. The CDR3 coding sequence is TGCAGCGTTGGGGGATCCGGACTAGCATTCGCAGATACGCAGTATTTT. Translated, it gives CSVGGSGLAFADTQYF.

Notes on this clonotype: One base away lies a much larger clone, so this may be a sequencing read error. Because it lacks the conserved phenylalanine or tryptophan at the end, this CDR3 is likely a read error. The chain is built from TRBV20-1 and TRBJ2-4, with 7 bases fitting TRBD2. The DNA end is a closer match to TRBJ2-5, so the J assignment may be wrong. Per the germline V gene, CDR1 is DFQATT and CDR2 is SNEGSKA (reference sequence). This CDR3 comprises 13 residues. CDR3: CSARTSSTETQYL. The CDR3 DNA reads TGCAGTGCTCGGACTAGTAGTACAGAGACCCAGTACTTA.

This clonotype is a singleton in its sample. The rearrangement uses TRBV20-1 and TRBJ2-3; no clear D gene. The CDR3 runs 9 residues. Trimming removed 5 bases at V and 9 bases at J, with 6 bases between. Germline V gene lookup returns CDR1 DFQATT and CDR2 SNEGSKA (reference sequence). CDR3 in DNA: TGCAGTGCTGTAGAGACGCAGTATTTT. Its protein product is CSAVETQYF.

This clonotype appeared many times. This sequence joins TRBV28 and TRBJ2-7; 9 nucleotides align to TRBD2. The CDR3 contains 15 residues. Germline assignment: CDR1 MDHEN and CDR2 SYDVKM. J was trimmed by 0 bases and V by 4 bases; bases with no gene match: 4. Written as DNA, the CDR3 is TGTGCCAGCAGTTATCCGGGACTAGCCTCCTACGAGCAGTACTTC. This encodes CASSYPGLASYEQYF.

This clonotype has just a few counts. This chain uses TRBV6-6 with TRBJ1-4, with D possibly TRBD1 on 5 matching bases. With 10 bases removed from V and 5 bases from J, the gap between germline ends came to 17 bases. Germline V gene sequence: CDR1 MNHNY, CDR2 SVGAGI (reference sequence). This CDR3 is 14 amino acids long. CDR3 DNA: TGTGCCACGATAGAGAACAGGAGCAATGAAAAACTGTTTTTT. Its translation: CATIENRSNEKLFF.

V usage is TRBV29-1 and J usage is TRBJ2-5; no clear D. The end of the DNA fits TRBJ2-1 better, so the J call may be wrong. This CDR3 comprises 12 residues. Germline V gene lookup returns CDR1 SQVTM and CDR2 ANQGSEA. The CDR3 bases are TGCAGCGTCGATAAGTACCAAGAGACCCAGTTCTTC. It is translated as CSVDKYQETQFF.

Ten or more counts support this clonotype. Written as DNA, the CDR3 is TGCAGTGCTATTAGAGCGGGGGGGCCAACAGATACGCAGTATTTT. This translates into CSAIRAGGPTDTQYF. The rearrangement joins TRBV20-1 to TRBJ2-3, with 10 positions matching TRBD2. V shed 4 bases and J 3 bases; nucleotides not matched to a gene: 7. This CDR3 has 15 amino acids. Germline CDR1 DFQATT, CDR2 SNEGSKA (reference sequence).

In regard to this clonotype: A single base separates this from a much larger clone, so it may be a read error. The rearrangement links TRBV7-2 to TRBJ2-1; 7 bases agree with TRBD2. Per germline, CDR1 SGHTA and CDR2 FQGNSA. This CDR3 comprises 15 residues. The CDR3 region is CASSRLADSYNVQFF. The CDR3 DNA reads as TGTGCCAGCAGCCGACTAGCTGACTCCTACAATGTGCAGTTCTTC.

The chain combines TRBV9 with TRBJ2-3, with D perhaps given as TRBD1 or TRBD2 (5 bases each). The germline gives CDR1 SGDLS, CDR2 YYNGEE. V lost 6 bases and J lost 2, with 19 bases in between. The length of the CDR3 is 16 residues. CDR3 loop: CASTGRSGGTTDTQYF. CDR3 DNA: TGTGCCAGCACCGGCCGAAGTGGGGGAACCACAGATACGCAGTATTTT.

The rearrangement joins TRBV6-1 to TRBJ1-3; the match to TRBD1 covers 7 bases. The CDR3 length is 15 residues. V was clipped by 4 bases and J by 0 bases; unmatched bases: 3. The germline V gene has CDR1 MNHNS and CDR2 SASEGT. The CDR3 region has the DNA TGTGCCAGCAGTGGGGACAGACACTCTGGAAACACCATATATTTT. Encoded protein: CASSGDRHSGNTIYF.

On this clonotype: This may be a read error: a much more frequent sequence differs by one nucleotide. The gene calls are TRBV9 and TRBJ2-1; TRBD2 is a possible D gene (9 bases). From germline, CDR1 is SGDLS and CDR2 YYNGEE. V lost 0 bases and J lost 7, with 23 bases in between. The CDR3 consists of 18 residues. CDR3 sequence (DNA): TGTGCCAGCAGCGTAGGACAGGGGCTAGCGGGAACTATTAATGAGCAGTTCTTC. This codes for CASSVGQGLAGTINEQFF.

This chain links TRBV6-6 with TRBJ2-7; 7 nucleotides match TRBD2. The J call may not be correct, given that the DNA end is closer to TRBJ2-5. There are 13 residues in the CDR3. Germline loops: CDR1 MNHNY, CDR2 SVGAGI (reference sequence). CDR3 in amino acids: CASSRTSVETQYF. The CDR3 coding sequence is TGTGCCAGCAGCCGCACTAGCGTGGAGACCCAGTACTTC.

This clonotype was seen at least ten times. The chain uses TRBV29-1 and TRBJ2-5; no firm D call. The germline V gene encodes CDR1 SQVTM and CDR2 ANQGSEA. This CDR3 has 11 amino acids. The V and J ends lost 7 bases and 5 bases respectively, with 11 bases between them. CDR3 nucleotide sequence: TGCAGCGCCCTCGTTCAGGAGACCCAGTACTTC. This gives the protein CSALVQETQYF.

Notes on this clonotype: One base away lies a much larger clone, so this may be a sequencing read error. The rearrangement links TRBV12-3 or TRBV12-4 to TRBJ1-2; the D gene is possibly TRBD1 (5 bases). V lost 7 bases to trimming and J lost 5 bases, with 14 bases between them. The CDR3 totals 13 residues. CDR3 nucleotides: TGTGCCAGCAACCGAGGGGCGGGATATGGCTACACCTTC. Translated, it gives CASNRGAGYGYTF.

This clonotype was recorded a few times. The CDR3 loop reads CATSEGVTDTQYF. In DNA form, the CDR3 reads TGTGCCACCAGTGAGGGAGTGACAGATACGCAGTATTTT. The chain carries TRBV24-1 and TRBJ2-3, with D possibly matching TRBD2 (5 bases). Trimming stripped 4 bases from V and 3 bases from J, with 7 bases between. Looked up from germline, CDR1 is KGHDR and CDR2 is SFDVKD. The CDR3 runs 13 residues.

The chain recombines TRBV7-9 with TRBJ2-1; possible D gene TRBD2, 6 bases. The CDR3 loop spans 15 amino acids. Trimming shortened V by 6 bases and J by 0 bases, and 12 bases separated the two germline ends. CDR1 and CDR2 (germline): SEHNR, FQNEAQ (reference sequence). CDR3 sequence reads: CASSYDGSSYNEQFF. The CDR3 nucleotides are TGTGCCAGCAGTTACGACGGGAGCTCCTACAATGAGCAGTTCTTC.

Points on this clonotype: A much larger clone sits a single nucleotide away, making a read error possible. The V gene is TRBV18, the J gene TRBJ2-3; D not certain. Germline-derived CDR1 and CDR2 are KGHSH and LQKENI. This CDR3 is built from 13 residues. The DNA for the CDR3 is TGTGCCAGCGCACCAACTAGCACAGATACGCAGTATTTT. Translation gives CASAPTSTDTQYF.

This clonotype came up many times. The V call is TRBV2, the J call TRBJ2-6, with D uncertain. Germline lookup yields CDR1 SNHLY and CDR2 FYNNEI. This CDR3 contains 12 residues. The V end was cut by 3 bases, the J end by 5 bases, with 2 bases between. The CDR3 DNA sequence: TGTGCCAGCAGTGAGAGGGCCAACGTCCTGACTTTC. Amino acids: CASSERANVLTF.

V usage is TRBV9 and J usage is TRBJ2-5; TRBD2 matches at 8 bases. Germline lookup yields CDR1 SGDLS and CDR2 YYNGEE. This CDR3 contains 16 residues. With 2 bases clipped from V and 5 bases from J, the junction kept 11 bases outside the gene matches. This chain's CDR3 is CASSVLSAGVTETQYF. The CDR3 DNA reads as TGTGCCAGCAGCGTCCTCTCAGCGGGAGTGACGGAGACCCAGTACTTC. Looking up the rest from reference TRBV9 and TRBJ2-5 gives the full variable domain: DSGVTQTPKHLITATGQRVTLRCSPRSGDLSVYWYQQSLDQGLQFLIQYYNGEERAKGNILERFSAQQFPDLHSELNLSSLELGDSALYFCASSVLSAGVTETQYFGPGTRLLVL.